This TCR beta chain was captured in a study of response to subunit inactivated influenza vaccine. Whole-study results and caveats: With each seasonal influenza vaccination, the authors suggested, few new T cells are recruited.

Each CDR3 protein is one row after TCRdb ran MiXCR on the RT-PCR reads. The table records hundreds of thousands of distinct CDR3 sequences, approximately 14% of them present only once. This clonotype came up many times. What it recognizes is unknown. CDR1 and CDR2 (germline): DFQATT, SNEGSKA (reference sequence). J gave up 6 bases and V 6 bases, and 12 bases lay outside the gene matches. The CDR3 contains 15 residues. The sequence was collected from a man aged 50-60 years who received an inactivated influenza vaccine. The sample here was PBMCs from blood, taken roughly 12 days after vaccination. This sequence joins TRBV20-1 and TRBJ2-3; 10 nucleotides line up with TRBD2. DNA of the CDR3: TGCAGTGCCCCCGGGGGTAGCGGGGGGAGTGATACGCAGTATTTT. The encoded protein is CSAPGGSGGSDTQYF.